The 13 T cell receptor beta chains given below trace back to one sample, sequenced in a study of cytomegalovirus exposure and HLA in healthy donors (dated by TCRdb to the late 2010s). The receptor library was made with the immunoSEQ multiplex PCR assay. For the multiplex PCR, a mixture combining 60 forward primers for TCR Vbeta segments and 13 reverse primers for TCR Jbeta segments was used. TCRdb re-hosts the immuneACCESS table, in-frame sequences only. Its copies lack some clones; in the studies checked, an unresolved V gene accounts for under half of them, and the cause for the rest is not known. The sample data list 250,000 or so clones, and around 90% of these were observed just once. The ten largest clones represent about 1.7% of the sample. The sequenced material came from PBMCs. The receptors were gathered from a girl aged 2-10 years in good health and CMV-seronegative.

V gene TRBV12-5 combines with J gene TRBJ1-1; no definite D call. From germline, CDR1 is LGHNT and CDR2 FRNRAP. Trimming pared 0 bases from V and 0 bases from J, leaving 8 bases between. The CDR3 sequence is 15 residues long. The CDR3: CASGLVRVLNTEAFF. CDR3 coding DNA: TGTGCTAGTGGTTTGGTACGGGTTTTGAACACTGAAGCTTTCTTT.

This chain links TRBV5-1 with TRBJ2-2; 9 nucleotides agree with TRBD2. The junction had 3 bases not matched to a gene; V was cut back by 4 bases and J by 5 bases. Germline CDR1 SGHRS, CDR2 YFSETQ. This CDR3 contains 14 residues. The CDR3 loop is CASSPGLATGELFF. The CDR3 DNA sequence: TGCGCCAGCAGCCCTGGACTAGCGACCGGGGAGCTGTTTTTT.

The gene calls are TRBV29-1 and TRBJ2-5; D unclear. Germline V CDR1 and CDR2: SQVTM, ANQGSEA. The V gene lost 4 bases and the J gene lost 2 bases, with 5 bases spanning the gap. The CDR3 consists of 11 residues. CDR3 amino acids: CSVAGQETQYF. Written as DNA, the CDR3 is TGCAGCGTTGCCGGGCAAGAGACCCAGTACTTC.

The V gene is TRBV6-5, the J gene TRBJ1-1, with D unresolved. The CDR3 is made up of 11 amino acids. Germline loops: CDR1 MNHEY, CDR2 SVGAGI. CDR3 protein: CVEAEGIEAFF. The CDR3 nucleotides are TGTGTCGAGGCGGAGGGAATTGAAGCTTTCTTT.

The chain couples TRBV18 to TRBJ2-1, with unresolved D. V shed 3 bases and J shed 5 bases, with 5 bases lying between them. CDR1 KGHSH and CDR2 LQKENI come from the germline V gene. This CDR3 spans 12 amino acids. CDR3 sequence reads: CASSPTDNEQFF. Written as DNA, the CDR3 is TGTGCCAGCTCACCTACTGACAATGAGCAGTTCTTC.

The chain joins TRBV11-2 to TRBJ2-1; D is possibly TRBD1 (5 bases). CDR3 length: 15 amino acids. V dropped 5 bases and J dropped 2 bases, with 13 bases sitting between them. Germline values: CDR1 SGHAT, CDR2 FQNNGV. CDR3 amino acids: CASSQGAGTYNEQFF. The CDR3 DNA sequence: TGTGCCAGCAGCCAAGGGGCAGGTACCTACAATGAGCAGTTCTTC.

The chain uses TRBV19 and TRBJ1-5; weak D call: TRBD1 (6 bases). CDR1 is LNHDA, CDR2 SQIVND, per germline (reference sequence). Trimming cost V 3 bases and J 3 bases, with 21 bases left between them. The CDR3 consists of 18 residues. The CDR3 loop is CASSMGAEQGRDNQPQHF. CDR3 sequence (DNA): TGTGCCAGTAGTATGGGGGCTGAACAGGGCAGGGACAATCAGCCCCAGCATTTT. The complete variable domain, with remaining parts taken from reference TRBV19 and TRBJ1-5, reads DGGITQSPKYLFRKEGQNVTLSCEQNLNHDAMYWYRQDPGQGLRLIYYSQIVNDFQKGDIAEGYSVSREKKESFPLTVTSAQKNPTAFYLCASSMGAEQGRDNQPQHFGDGTRLSIL.

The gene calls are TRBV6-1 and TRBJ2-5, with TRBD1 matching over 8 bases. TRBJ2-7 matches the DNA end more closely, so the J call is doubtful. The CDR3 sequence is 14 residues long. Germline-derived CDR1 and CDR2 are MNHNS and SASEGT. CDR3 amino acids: CASSEPRGRYEQYF. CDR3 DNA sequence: TGTGCCAGCAGTGAGCCCAGGGGGCGGTACGAGCAGTACTTC.

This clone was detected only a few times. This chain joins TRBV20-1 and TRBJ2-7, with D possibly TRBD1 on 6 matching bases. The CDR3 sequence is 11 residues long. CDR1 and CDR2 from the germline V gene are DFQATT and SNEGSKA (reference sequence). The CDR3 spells CSAGTTYEQYF. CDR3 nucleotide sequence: TGCAGCGCCGGGACAACTTACGAGCAGTACTTC.

For the CDR3, the DNA is TGTGCCAGCAGTTCCCCAACCGGGGAGCTGTTTTTT. It specifies CASSSPTGELFF. The chain recombines TRBV28 with TRBJ2-2; D gene unclear. CDR1 is MDHEN, CDR2 SYDVKM, per germline. This CDR3 contains 12 residues. The V end was cut by 4 bases, the J end by 5 bases, with 5 bases between. The variable domain in full, with the rest retrieved from reference TRBV28 and TRBJ2-2, is DVKVTQSSRYLVKRTGEKVFLECVQDMDHENMFWYRQDPGLGLRLIYFSYDVKMKEKGDIPEGYSVSREKKERFSLILESASTNQTSMYLCASSSPTGELFFGEGSRLTVL.

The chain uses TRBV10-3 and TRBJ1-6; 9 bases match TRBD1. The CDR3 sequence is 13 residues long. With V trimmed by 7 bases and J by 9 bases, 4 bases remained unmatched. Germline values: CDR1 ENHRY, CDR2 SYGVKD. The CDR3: CAITGDRASPLHF. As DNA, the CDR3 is TGTGCCATCACTGGGGACAGGGCTTCACCCCTCCACTTT.

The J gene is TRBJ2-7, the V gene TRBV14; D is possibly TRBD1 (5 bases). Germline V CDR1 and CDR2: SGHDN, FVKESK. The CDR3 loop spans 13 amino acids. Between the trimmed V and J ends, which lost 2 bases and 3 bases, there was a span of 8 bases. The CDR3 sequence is CASSQQGIYEQYF. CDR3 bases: TGTGCCAGCAGCCAACAGGGTATCTACGAGCAGTACTTC. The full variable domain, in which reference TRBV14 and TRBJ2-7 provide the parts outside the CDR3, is EAGVTQFPSHSVIEKGQTVTLRCDPISGHDNLYWYRRVMGKEIKFLLHFVKESKQDESGMPNNRFLAERTGGTYSTLKVQPAELEDSGVYFCASSQQGIYEQYFGPGTRLTVT.

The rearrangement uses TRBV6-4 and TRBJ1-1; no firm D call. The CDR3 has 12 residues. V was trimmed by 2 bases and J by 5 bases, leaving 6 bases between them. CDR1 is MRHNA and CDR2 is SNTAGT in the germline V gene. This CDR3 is CASSDPGTEAFF. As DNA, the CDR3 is TGTGCCAGCAGTGACCCGGGGACTGAAGCTTTCTTT.